The 27 T cell receptor beta chains presented below share a single source sample, sequenced in a study of shared clonotypes between healthy human individuals. Here immunoSEQ multiplex PCR was the method, and the copy in TCRdb shows in-frame clones only, minus some. The profile shows around 500,000 clones, about 82% of them singletons. Sequenced input: PBMCs. These TCRs come from a woman aged 40 to 49 in good health. Some clones in this sample may be carry-over from other donors' samples.

The chain links TRBV5-1 to TRBJ2-1; 7 positions match TRBD2. The germline V gene has CDR1 SGHRS and CDR2 YFSETQ. The CDR3 is made up of 15 amino acids. Losses at the gene ends were 7 bases for V and 5 bases for J; bases not matched to a gene: 12. The CDR3 spells CASVPRTREDNEQFF. CDR3 DNA sequence: TGCGCCAGCGTCCCCCGGACCCGGGAGGACAATGAGCAGTTCTTC.

The chain is built from TRBV4-3 and TRBJ2-7; 7 positions match TRBD1. The V gene's germline CDR1 is LGHNA and CDR2 YSLEER. The CDR3 is 14 residues long. After removal of 5 bases from V and 0 bases from J, the junction contained 4 bases not matched to a gene. CDR3 coding DNA: TGCGCCAGCAGCTTTGACAGGGCCTCCTACGAGCAGTACTTC. Protein: CASSFDRASYEQYF.

Concerning this clone: A read error may be the cause here, since a much bigger clone is one base away. The chain uses TRBV18 and TRBJ2-2, with D possibly TRBD1 on 7 matching bases. The CDR3 has 16 residues. Germline V gene lookup returns CDR1 KGHSH and CDR2 LQKENI. Trimming shortened V by 2 bases and J by 1 base, and 11 bases separated the two germline ends. The CDR3 region has the DNA TGTGCCAGCTCACCATGCGGGACAGAGAACACCGGGGAGCTGTTTTTT. Translation gives CASSPCGTENTGELFF.

The rearrangement joins TRBV5-1 to TRBJ2-7, with 7 bases that match TRBD1. The CDR3 consists of 11 residues. V lost 2 bases, J lost 12 bases, and 5 bases stayed unmatched. From germline, CDR1 is SGHRS and CDR2 YFSETQ. The CDR3 here is CASSLGQALYF. In DNA, the CDR3 is TGCGCCAGCAGCTTAGGACAGGCCTTGTACTTC.

This clone has just one count. This rearrangement joins TRBV27 to TRBJ2-3; D is possibly TRBD2 (7 bases). CDR1 MNHEY and CDR2 SMNVEV come from the germline V gene (reference sequence). V lost 3 bases and J lost 5, with 15 bases in between. This CDR3 spans 15 amino acids. This chain's CDR3 is CASSLGGRGVDTQYF. The CDR3 coding sequence is TGTGCCAGCAGTTTGGGGGGGCGCGGGGTAGATACGCAGTATTTT.

The chain couples TRBV7-3 to TRBJ2-1; 15 bases are shared with TRBD2. The CDR3 is made up of 16 amino acids. The trim removed 2 bases at V and 8 bases at J, leaving 4 bases unmatched. Germline CDR1 SGHTA, CDR2 FQGTGA. CDR3 loop: CASSLGLAGGVDEQFF. The DNA for the CDR3 is TGTGCCAGCAGCTTAGGACTAGCGGGAGGGGTCGATGAGCAGTTCTTC.

V is TRBV6-1 and J is TRBJ2-1, with 12 nucleotides matching TRBD1. J gave up 10 bases and V 3 bases, and 7 bases lay outside the gene matches. CDR1 is MNHNS and CDR2 is SASEGT in the germline V gene. This CDR3 is 15 amino acids long. CDR3 sequence reads: CASSEPGQGAGEQFF. The CDR3, as DNA: TGTGCCAGCAGTGAGCCGGGACAGGGGGCGGGGGAGCAGTTCTTC.

This clone was seen more than once but under ten times. The CDR3 coding sequence is TGTGCCAGCAGCTTATCTGGGGCTGCGGGCCGTACGCAGTATTTT. Protein product: CASSLSGAAGRTQYF. This chain links TRBV5-4 with TRBJ2-3; either TRBD1 or TRBD2 may fit D (5 bases each). Germline CDR1 and CDR2: SGHNT and YYREEE (reference sequence). The CDR3 covers 15 residues. The germline V and J ends were trimmed by 2 bases and 8 bases, with 18 bases remaining between them.

Points on this clone: One end of the junction is discordant with germline, which a read error may explain. The chain carries TRBV5-8 and TRBJ2-4, with 7 bases aligning to TRBD1. The length of the CDR3 is 15 residues. Germline CDR1 is SGHTS and CDR2 is YDEGEE. The CDR3 DNA reads TGTGCCAGCAGCTTTTCGCGGACAGGCAAAAGCATTCAGTACTTC. Amino acids: CASSFSRTGKSIQYF.

With respect to this clone: One base separates it from a far larger clone, so it is likely a read error. It is likely a read error, because the conserved phenylalanine at the end of the CDR3 is missing. This rearrangement joins TRBV5-1 to TRBJ2-3, with D possibly matching TRBD1 (5 bases). CDR1 is SGHRS, CDR2 YFSETQ, per germline. The length of the CDR3 is 13 residues. The V gene lost 2 bases and the J gene lost 6 bases, with 10 bases spanning the gap. DNA of the CDR3: TGCGCCAGCAGCTTCTGGGGCAGGGATACGCAGTATCTT. It codes for CASSFWGRDTQYL.

V usage is TRBV5-1 and J usage is TRBJ1-1; TRBD1 agrees at 7 bases. In germline, CDR1 is SGHRS, CDR2 YFSETQ. This CDR3 is built from 14 residues. V trimming: 4 bases; J trimming: 1 base; junction bases outside the gene matches: 4. This chain's CDR3 is CASSQTGENTEAFF. The CDR3 DNA is TGCGCCAGCAGCCAAACAGGGGAGAACACTGAAGCTTTCTTT. Drawing the rest from reference TRBV5-1 and TRBJ1-1, the complete variable domain is KAGVTQTPRYLIKTRGQQVTLSCSPISGHRSVSWYQQTPGQGLQFLFEYFSETQRNKGNFPGRFSGRQFSNSRSEMNVSTLELGDSALYLCASSQTGENTEAFFGQGTRLTVV.

V is TRBV20-1 and J is TRBJ1-2; no firm D call. Per the germline V gene, CDR1 is DFQATT and CDR2 is SNEGSKA (reference sequence). The CDR3 consists of 10 residues. V lost 3 bases, J lost 7 bases, and 6 bases lay in between. CDR3 sequence reads: CSASRTGYTF. DNA for the CDR3: TGCAGTGCTAGCAGAACTGGCTACACCTTC.

This rearrangement joins TRBV7-9 to TRBJ1-1; 7 nucleotides align to TRBD1. The CDR3 is 14 residues long. The germline V gene encodes CDR1 SEHNR and CDR2 FQNEAQ (reference sequence). Trimming removed 3 bases from V and 1 base from J; junction bases left unmatched: 2. Written as DNA, the CDR3 is TGTGCCAGCAGCTTCCCAGGGGGGAACACTGAAGCTTTCTTT. Amino acids: CASSFPGGNTEAFF.

This clone was found many times. The rearrangement uses TRBV2 and TRBJ2-2, with a tentative D call TRBD2 (6 bases). The ends were cut back, 8 bases at V and 7 bases at J, with 20 bases in the middle. CDR3 length equals 15 residues. CDR1 is SNHLY, CDR2 FYNNEI, per germline. The CDR3 sequence: CASGGPAGTDGELFF. For the CDR3, the DNA is TGTGCCAGCGGGGGTCCGGCGGGGACGGACGGGGAGCTGTTTTTT. The full variable domain, its missing parts supplied by reference TRBV2 and TRBJ2-2, is EPEVTQTPSHQVTQMGQEVILRCVPISNHLYFYWYRQILGQKVEFLVSFYNNEISEKSEIFDDQFSVERPDGSNFTLKIRSTKLEDSAMYFCASGGPAGTDGELFFGEGSRLTVL.

A note on this clone: This probably arose from a read error, given a far larger clone one base away. The same CDR3 also results from other DNA sequences found in this sample. V gene TRBV6-6 combines with J gene TRBJ1-1; D unresolved. V lost 7 bases to trimming and J lost 2 bases, with 11 bases between them. Germline loops: CDR1 MNHNY, CDR2 SVGAGI (reference sequence). The CDR3 is 13 amino acids. The CDR3 here is CASNPAGNTEAFF. The CDR3 nucleotides are TGTGCCAGCAATCCTGCAGGAAACACTGAAGCTTTCTTT.

As regards this clone: This may be a read error, as it is one base from a much larger clone. Other DNA sequences within the sample encode an identical CDR3. The V gene is TRBV28, the J gene TRBJ2-7; D is undetermined. The CDR3 runs to 14 residues. The V gene lost 6 bases and the J gene lost 2 bases, with 14 bases spanning the gap. The germline gives CDR1 MDHEN, CDR2 SYDVKM. This CDR3 reads CASRLNRGPYEQYF. The CDR3 nucleotides read TGTGCCAGCAGGTTGAACAGAGGCCCCTACGAGCAGTACTTC. The whole variable domain, filled in from reference TRBV28 and TRBJ2-7, reads DVKVTQSSRYLVKRTGEKVFLECVQDMDHENMFWYRQDPGLGLRLIYFSYDVKMKEKGDIPEGYSVSREKKERFSLILESASTNQTSMYLCASRLNRGPYEQYFGPGTRLTVT.

The chain couples TRBV7-8 to TRBJ1-2, with TRBD1 matching 7 bases. Trimming took 5 bases from V and 6 from J; bases not matched to a gene: 6. Germline V gives CDR1 SGHVS, CDR2 FQNEAQ. The CDR3 runs to 13 residues. CDR3 protein: CASSDGTVDGYTF. The DNA of the CDR3 is TGTGCCAGCAGCGACGGGACAGTCGATGGCTACACCTTC. Drawing the rest from reference TRBV7-8 and TRBJ1-2, the complete variable domain is GAGVSQSPRYKVAKRGQDVALRCDPISGHVSLFWYQQALGQGPEFLTYFQNEAQLDKSGLPSDRFFAERPEGSVSTLKIQRTQQEDSAVYLCASSDGTVDGYTFGSGTRLTVV.

V is TRBV29-1 and J is TRBJ2-1; TRBD2 is a possible D gene (6 bases). The CDR3 runs to 12 residues. The V gene lost 8 bases and the J gene lost 10 bases, with 18 bases spanning the gap. Germline CDR1 and CDR2: SQVTM and ANQGSEA. CDR3 sequence: CSPRSGSEEQFF. The CDR3 nucleotides read TGCAGCCCCCGGTCCGGGAGTGAAGAGCAGTTCTTC.

The rearrangement uses TRBV30 and TRBJ2-5; either TRBD1 or TRBD2 may fit D (5 bases each). The J call may be wrong; the DNA end is better matched by TRBJ2-7. There are 14 residues in the CDR3. Germline CDR1 reads GTSNPN; CDR2 reads SVGIG (reference sequence). DNA of the CDR3: TGTGCCTGGAGTGTACGCCGGGGCTTGTACGAGCAGTACTTC. Protein product: CAWSVRRGLYEQYF.

The chain recombines TRBV7-2 with TRBJ2-3, with 8 bases that match TRBD1. The CDR3 covers 13 residues. Germline CDR1 reads SGHTA; CDR2 reads FQGNSA. V lost 4 bases to trimming and J lost 6 bases; unmatched junction nucleotides: 3. This chain's CDR3 is CASSWTGPDTQYF. CDR3 coding DNA: TGTGCCAGCAGCTGGACAGGGCCGGATACGCAGTATTTT.

This clone was found once. Other DNA variants within this sample encode the same CDR3. J is TRBJ2-1 and V is TRBV11-2; D might be TRBD1 (6 bases). The CDR3 runs to 12 residues. The germline gives CDR1 SGHAT, CDR2 FQNNGV. V lost 5 bases and J lost 9, with 11 bases in between. CDR3: CASSPPGVEQFF. The CDR3 DNA follows: TGTGCCAGCAGCCCCCCAGGGGTTGAGCAGTTCTTC.

This rearrangement joins TRBV19 to TRBJ2-1; no firm D call. V lost 0 bases and J lost 4, with 7 bases in between. The CDR3 length is 14 residues. In germline, CDR1 is LNHDA, CDR2 SQIVND (reference sequence). This CDR3 reads CASSIELGYNEQFF. In nucleotides, the CDR3 is TGTGCCAGTAGTATAGAGCTGGGGTACAATGAGCAGTTCTTC.

The chain combines TRBV6-5 with TRBJ2-5, with D perhaps being TRBD1 or TRBD2 (6 bases each). This CDR3 has 15 amino acids. V was pared by 4 bases and J by 4 bases, with 16 bases between. Germline V gene lookup returns CDR1 MNHEY and CDR2 SVGAGI. The CDR3 sequence is CASSSAWGAGETQYF. The CDR3 nucleotides read TGTGCCAGCAGTTCGGCGTGGGGGGCCGGAGAGACCCAGTACTTC.

V usage is TRBV10-2 and J usage is TRBJ2-1; D is undetermined. The V end was cut by 10 bases, the J end by 2 bases, with 15 bases between. From germline, CDR1 is WSHSY and CDR2 SAAADI. The CDR3 contains 14 residues. The CDR3 sequence: CATRRRTAYNEQFF. In nucleotides, the CDR3 is TGCGCCACCCGACGGAGAACGGCCTACAATGAGCAGTTCTTC.

V is TRBV10-3 and J is TRBJ2-1, with TRBD2 matching over 9 bases. CDR1 and CDR2 from the germline V gene are ENHRY and SYGVKD. J lost 1 base, V lost 0 bases, and 1 base had no gene match. The CDR3 covers 16 residues. The CDR3 DNA is TGTGCCATCAGTGAGTCAGCGGGAGGATCCTACAATGAGCAGTTCTTC. Translated, it gives CAISESAGGSYNEQFF.

The chain links TRBV7-8 to TRBJ2-2; TRBD2 agrees at 12 bases. The V segment lost 4 bases and the J segment 7 bases; nucleotides outside the gene matches: 7. The CDR3 sequence is 16 residues long. The germline V gene has CDR1 SGHVS and CDR2 FQNEAQ. CDR3 DNA: TGTGCCAGCAGCTACGGACTAGCGGGAACGGGCGGGGAGCTGTTTTTT. This encodes CASSYGLAGTGGELFF.

The rearrangement uses TRBV10-1 and TRBJ2-2, with D possibly matching TRBD2 (5 bases). CDR1 and CDR2 (germline): WNHNN, SYGVQD (reference sequence). This CDR3 comprises 14 residues. The ends were cut back, 6 bases at V and 10 bases at J, with 18 bases in the middle. The CDR3 protein is CASRSGVESAELFF. CDR3 sequence (DNA): TGCGCCAGCAGGTCCGGGGTCGAAAGCGCGGAGCTGTTTTTT.